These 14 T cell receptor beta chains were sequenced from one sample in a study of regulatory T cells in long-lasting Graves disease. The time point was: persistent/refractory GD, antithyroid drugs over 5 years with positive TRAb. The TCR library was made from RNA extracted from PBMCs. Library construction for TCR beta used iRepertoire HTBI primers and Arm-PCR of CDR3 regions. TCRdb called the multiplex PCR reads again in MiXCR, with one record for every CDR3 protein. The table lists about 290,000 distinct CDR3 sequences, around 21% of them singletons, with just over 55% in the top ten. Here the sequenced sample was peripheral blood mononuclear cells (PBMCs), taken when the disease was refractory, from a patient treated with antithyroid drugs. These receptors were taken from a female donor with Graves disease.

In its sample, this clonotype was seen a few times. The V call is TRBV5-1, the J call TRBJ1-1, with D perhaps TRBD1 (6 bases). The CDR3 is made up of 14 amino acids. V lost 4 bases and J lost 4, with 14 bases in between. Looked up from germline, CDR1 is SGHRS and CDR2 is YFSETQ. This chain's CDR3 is CASSPGGPSTEAFF. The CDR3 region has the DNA TGCGCCAGCAGCCCCGGGGGCCCAAGCACTGAAGCTTTCTTT.

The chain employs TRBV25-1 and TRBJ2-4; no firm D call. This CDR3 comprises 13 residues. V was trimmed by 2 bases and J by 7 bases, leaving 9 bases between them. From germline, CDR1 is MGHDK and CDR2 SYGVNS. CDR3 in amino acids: CASSETRRNIQYF. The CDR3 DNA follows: TGTGCCAGCAGTGAAACCCGCCGGAACATTCAGTACTTC.

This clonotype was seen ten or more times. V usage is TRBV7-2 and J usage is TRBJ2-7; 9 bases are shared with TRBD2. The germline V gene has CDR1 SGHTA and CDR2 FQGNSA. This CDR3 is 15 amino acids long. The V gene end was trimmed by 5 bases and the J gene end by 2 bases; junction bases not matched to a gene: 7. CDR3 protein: CASSKRLAAAYEQYF. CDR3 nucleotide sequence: TGTGCCAGCAGCAAAAGACTAGCGGCCGCCTACGAGCAGTACTTC.

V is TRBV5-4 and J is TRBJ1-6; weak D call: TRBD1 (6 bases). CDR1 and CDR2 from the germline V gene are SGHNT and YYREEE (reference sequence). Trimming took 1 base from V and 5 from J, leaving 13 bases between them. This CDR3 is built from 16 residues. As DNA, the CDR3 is TGTGCCAGCAGCTTGAATTTGGGGGCCCATAATTCACCCCTCCACTTT. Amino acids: CASSLNLGAHNSPLHF.

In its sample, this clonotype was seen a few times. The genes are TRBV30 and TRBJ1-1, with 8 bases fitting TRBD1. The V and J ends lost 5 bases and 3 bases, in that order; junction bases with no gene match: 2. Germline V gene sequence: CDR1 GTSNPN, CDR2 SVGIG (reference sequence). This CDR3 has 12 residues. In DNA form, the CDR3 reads TGTGCCTGGCGGACAGGGTACACTGAAGCTTTCTTT. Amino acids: CAWRTGYTEAFF.

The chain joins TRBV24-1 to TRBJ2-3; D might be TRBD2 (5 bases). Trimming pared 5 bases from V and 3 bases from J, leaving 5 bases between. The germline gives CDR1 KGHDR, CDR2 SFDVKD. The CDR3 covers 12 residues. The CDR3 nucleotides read TGTGCCACCAGTGGGACTACAGATACGCAGTATTTT. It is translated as CATSGTTDTQYF.

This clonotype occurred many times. The CDR3 sequence: CASQRPTLKAFF. DNA of the CDR3: TGTGCCAGCCAACGACCGACTCTTAAAGCTTTCTTT. The J gene is TRBJ1-1, the V gene TRBV28; no clear D gene. Germline V gives CDR1 MDHEN, CDR2 SYDVKM. Trimming pared 8 bases from V and 9 bases from J, leaving 16 bases between. There are 12 residues in the CDR3. Using reference TRBV28 and TRBJ1-1 for the parts outside the CDR3, the full variable domain is DVKVTQSSRYLVKRTGEKVFLECVQDMDHENMFWYRQDPGLGLRLIYFSYDVKMKEKGDIPEGYSVSREKKERFSLILESASTNQTSMYLCASQRPTLKAFFGQGTRLTVV.

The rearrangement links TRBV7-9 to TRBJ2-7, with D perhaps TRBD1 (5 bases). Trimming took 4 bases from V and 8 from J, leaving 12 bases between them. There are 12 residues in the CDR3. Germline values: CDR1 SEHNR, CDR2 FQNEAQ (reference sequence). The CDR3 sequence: CASSYDSMKQYF. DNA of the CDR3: TGTGCCAGCAGCTACGACAGCATGAAGCAGTACTTC.

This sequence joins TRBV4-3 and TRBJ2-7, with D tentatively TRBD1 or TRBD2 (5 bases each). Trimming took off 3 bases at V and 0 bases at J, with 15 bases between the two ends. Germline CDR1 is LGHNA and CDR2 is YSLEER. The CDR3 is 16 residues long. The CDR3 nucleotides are TGCGCCAGCAGCCAGGGCCGGGACGGCTACTCCTACGAGCAGTACTTC. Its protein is CASSQGRDGYSYEQYF.

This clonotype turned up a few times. CDR3 nucleotides: TGTGCCAGCAGTCGCCTCGTGGCGGACGACTACGAGCAGTACTTC. Its translation is CASSRLVADDYEQYF. This chain links TRBV27 with TRBJ2-7; the D is unclear. V was shortened by 5 bases and J by 3 bases, with 17 bases between the two germline ends. CDR1 MNHEY and CDR2 SMNVEV come from the germline V gene (reference sequence). The CDR3 is made up of 15 amino acids.

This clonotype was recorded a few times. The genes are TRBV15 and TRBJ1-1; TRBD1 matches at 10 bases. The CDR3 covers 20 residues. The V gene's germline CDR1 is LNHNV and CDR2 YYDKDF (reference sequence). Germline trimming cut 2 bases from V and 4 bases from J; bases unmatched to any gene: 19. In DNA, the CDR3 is TGTGCCACCAGCAGACCCGGGACAGGGGTTGATTATTCTCCGGGCACTGAAGCTTTCTTT. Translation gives CATSRPGTGVDYSPGTEAFF.

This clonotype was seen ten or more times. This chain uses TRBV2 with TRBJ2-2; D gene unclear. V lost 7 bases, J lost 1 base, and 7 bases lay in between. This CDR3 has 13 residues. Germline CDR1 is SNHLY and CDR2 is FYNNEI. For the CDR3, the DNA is TGTGCCAGCAAAGGAGAGAACACCGGGGAGCTGTTTTTT. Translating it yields CASKGENTGELFF. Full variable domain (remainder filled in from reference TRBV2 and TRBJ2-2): EPEVTQTPSHQVTQMGQEVILRCVPISNHLYFYWYRQILGQKVEFLVSFYNNEISEKSEIFDDQFSVERPDGSNFTLKIRSTKLEDSAMYFCASKGENTGELFFGEGSRLTVL.

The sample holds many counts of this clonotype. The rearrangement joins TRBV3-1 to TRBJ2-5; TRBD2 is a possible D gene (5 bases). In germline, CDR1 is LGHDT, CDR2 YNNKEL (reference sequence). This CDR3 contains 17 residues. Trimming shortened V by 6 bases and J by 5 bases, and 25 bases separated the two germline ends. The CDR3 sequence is CASRSWDFKRLRETQYF. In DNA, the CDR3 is TGTGCCAGCAGAAGTTGGGATTTTAAGCGGTTACGGGAGACCCAGTACTTC.

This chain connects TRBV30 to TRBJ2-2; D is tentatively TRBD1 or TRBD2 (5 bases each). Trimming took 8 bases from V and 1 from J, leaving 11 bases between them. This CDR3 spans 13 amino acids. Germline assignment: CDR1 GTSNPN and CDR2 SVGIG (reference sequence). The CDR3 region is CASREQNTGELFF. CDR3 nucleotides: TGTGCCAGCAGGGAGCAGAACACCGGGGAGCTGTTTTTT.